This TCR beta chain is from a study of T cells in Graves' hyperthyroidism and ophthalmopathy. To note about this clonotype: Being one base from a much bigger clone, this may be a read error.

RNA transcripts were the template for amplifying TCR beta CDR3 regions. Carried out on the TCR CDR3, a first-round RT-PCR used the HTBI primer set. TCRdb used MiXCR to reprocess the multiplex PCR reads, holding one entry per CDR3 protein. The data hold roughly 240,000 distinct CDR3 sequences, with approximately 25% observed a single time. The germline gives CDR1 SGHRS, CDR2 YFSETQ. The V and J ends lost 3 bases and 1 base respectively, with 10 bases between them. The CDR3 has 14 amino acids. Specimen: blood. The source of this sequence is a middle-aged woman with Graves' ophthalmopathy. The J gene is TRBJ1-1, the V gene TRBV5-1, with TRBD1 as a possible D gene (5 bases). This chain's CDR3 is CASSSMTANTEAFF. The CDR3 nucleotides are TGCGCCAGCAGCTCAATGACAGCGAACACTGAAGCTTTCTTT.